Below, 18 T cell receptor beta chains from the same sample are listed, as sequenced in a study of cytomegalovirus exposure and HLA in healthy donors. The PCR had 60 Vbeta and 13 Jbeta primers. The data were produced by immunoSEQ multiplex PCR, yet TCRdb's version contains in-frame clones alone and is incomplete. The sample has more than 150,000 clones; more than 70% are singletons. The sequenced sample was PBMCs. The source of these receptors is a middle-aged woman in good health and CMV-seropositive.

As DNA, the CDR3 is TGTGCCAGCAGTTACTCCCGCGGTCCAGGCACAGATACGCAGTATTTT. As protein: CASSYSRGPGTDTQYF. V is TRBV6-5 and J is TRBJ2-3, with D hard to call. The ends were cut back, 0 bases at V and 1 base at J, with 11 bases in the middle. Germline lookup yields CDR1 MNHEY and CDR2 SVGAGI. The CDR3 consists of 16 residues.

J is TRBJ1-2 and V is TRBV7-9; 10 positions agree with TRBD1. This CDR3 region has 13 residues. The germline V gene encodes CDR1 SEHNR and CDR2 FQNEAQ (reference sequence). J was trimmed by 8 bases and V by 5 bases; bases with no gene match: 5. The chain's CDR3 is CASSGTGAGGYTF. CDR3 nucleotide sequence: TGTGCCAGCAGCGGGACAGGGGCGGGCGGCTACACCTTC.

V is TRBV6-5 and J is TRBJ2-7; a weak D match, TRBD2 (5 bases). The CDR3 has 16 amino acids. V shed 2 bases and J shed 1 base, with 15 bases lying between them. Germline lookup yields CDR1 MNHEY and CDR2 SVGAGI. CDR3 sequence reads: CASSYLPPGNSYEQYF. As DNA, the CDR3 is TGTGCCAGCAGTTACCTACCCCCGGGAAATTCCTACGAGCAGTACTTC.

This clone was seen only once. The V gene is TRBV5-1, the J gene TRBJ1-5; D is unresolved. Trimming shortened V by 0 bases and J by 3 bases, and 13 bases separated the two germline ends. This CDR3 is 16 amino acids long. Per the germline V gene, CDR1 is SGHRS and CDR2 is YFSETQ. The CDR3 loop is CASSLGTGRNNQPQHF. The CDR3 region has the DNA TGCGCCAGCAGCTTGGGGACGGGGAGGAACAATCAGCCCCAGCATTTT.

This chain uses TRBV15 with TRBJ2-7, with D tentatively TRBD1 (5 bases). V lost 3 bases and J lost 0, with 6 bases in between. CDR3 size: 13 residues. Germline V gene data show CDR1 as LNHNV and CDR2 as YYDKDF (reference sequence). Written as DNA, the CDR3 is TGTGCCACCAGCAGGGACACCTCCTACGAGCAGTACTTC. It yields the protein CATSRDTSYEQYF.

The chain combines TRBV7-9 with TRBJ2-1; 15 bases fit TRBD2. Germline CDR1 is SEHNR and CDR2 is FQNEAQ (reference sequence). V trimming: 5 bases; J trimming: 7 bases; junction bases outside the gene matches: 12. This CDR3 comprises 18 residues. The CDR3 protein is CASSLPGTGTSGRNEQFF. The CDR3 DNA sequence: TGTGCCAGCAGCCTACCCGGGACAGGGACTAGCGGGAGGAATGAGCAGTTCTTC. Supplemented by reference TRBV7-9 and TRBJ2-1, the full variable domain reads DTGVSQNPRHKITKRGQNVTFRCDPISEHNRLYWYRQTLGQGPEFLTYFQNEAQLEKSRLLSDRFSAERPKGSFSTLEIQRTEQGDSAMYLCASSLPGTGTSGRNEQFFGPGTRLTVL.

This clone is termed medium-sized. The V and J genes are TRBV6-4 and TRBJ2-3; 12 bases line up with TRBD2. V shed 3 bases and J 6 bases; nucleotides not matched to a gene: 7. The CDR3 spans 16 residues. Germline V gene sequence: CDR1 MRHNA, CDR2 SNTAGT. CDR3 bases: TGTGCCAGCAGTGAAGGTCCGACTAGCGGGAGTGATACGCAGTATTTT. This encodes CASSEGPTSGSDTQYF.

The V call is TRBV14, the J call TRBJ1-1, with D hard to call. Germline CDR1 reads SGHDN; CDR2 reads FVKESK. Trimming took 0 bases from V and 1 from J, leaving 12 bases between them. The CDR3 totals 16 residues. In DNA form, the CDR3 reads TGTGCCAGCAGCCAAGACGGCAGAGGATCGAACACTGAAGCTTTCTTT. Translation: CASSQDGRGSNTEAFF.

Here the CDR3 reads CASSQEAGSVGDTQYF. The DNA of the CDR3 is TGCGCCAGCAGCCAAGAAGCGGGGAGTGTGGGAGATACGCAGTATTTT. The gene calls are TRBV4-1 and TRBJ2-3, with 7 bases lining up with TRBD2. Germline V gene sequence: CDR1 MGHRA, CDR2 YSYEKL. J gave up 5 bases and V 0 bases, and 8 bases lay outside the gene matches. The CDR3 sequence is 16 residues long.

The chain carries TRBV4-1 and TRBJ2-5, with D hard to call. The assigned J gene may be wrong: the sequence end matches TRBJ2-7 better. The germline CDR1 and CDR2 sequences are MGHRA and YSYEKL. The CDR3 extends over 15 amino acids. CDR3 nucleotides: TGCGCCAGCAGCCAAGATACAAGCGTATCCTACGAGCAGTACTTC. Its translation is CASSQDTSVSYEQYF.

The rearrangement uses TRBV28 and TRBJ2-2, with D tentatively TRBD2 (6 bases). The V end lost 3 bases, the J end lost 8 bases, and 7 bases lay between the germline ends. The CDR3 consists of 12 residues. Germline CDR1 and CDR2: MDHEN and SYDVKM. The CDR3 sequence: CASSFAGGELFF. In DNA, the CDR3 is TGTGCCAGCAGTTTCGCGGGGGGGGAGCTGTTTTTT.

This chain uses TRBV21-1 with TRBJ1-2; TRBD1, the table's D call, lacks a check against the DNA. TRBV21-1 is shown as a pseudogene. The CDR3 runs 13 residues. CDR3 coding DNA: TGTGCCAGCAGCAAAAGGGACAGCCATGGCTACACCTTC. Amino acid sequence: CASSKRDSHGYTF.

The chain uses TRBV18 and TRBJ2-7, with 11 bases lining up with TRBD1. Germline CDR1 KGHSH, CDR2 LQKENI. CDR3 length equals 14 residues. The J segment lost 5 bases and the V segment lost 3 bases, leaving 3 bases of the junction unmatched. The CDR3 reads CASSPGTGGHEQYF. The CDR3 DNA reads TGTGCCAGCTCACCCGGGACAGGGGGACACGAGCAGTACTTC.

This sequence joins TRBV6-6 and TRBJ1-1, with D perhaps matching TRBD1 (5 bases). This CDR3 comprises 11 residues. The V end was cut by 11 bases, the J end by 5 bases, with 12 bases between. Germline V gene data show CDR1 as MNHNY and CDR2 as SVGAGI (reference sequence). DNA for the CDR3: TGTGCCGCTTTTCGGGGGACTGAAGCTTTCTTT. Protein product: CAAFRGTEAFF.

The CDR3 region has the DNA TGTGCCAGCAGCCAAGTTCTAGGCACCGGGGAGCTGTTTTTT. It encodes CASSQVLGTGELFF. The V and J genes are TRBV14 and TRBJ2-2; D remains unclear. V was cut by 1 base and J by 4 bases, with 7 bases left in between. This CDR3 has 14 amino acids. Germline CDR1 and CDR2: SGHDN and FVKESK. The complete variable domain, with remaining parts taken from reference TRBV14 and TRBJ2-2, reads EAGVTQFPSHSVIEKGQTVTLRCDPISGHDNLYWYRRVMGKEIKFLLHFVKESKQDESGMPNNRFLAERTGGTYSTLKVQPAELEDSGVYFCASSQVLGTGELFFGEGSRLTVL.

This chain connects TRBV4-2 to TRBJ1-2; 8 bases are a match to TRBD1. The V and J ends lost 2 bases and 4 bases, in that order; junction bases with no gene match: 3. Germline lookup yields CDR1 LGHNA and CDR2 YNFKEQ. This CDR3 has 14 amino acids. The CDR3 protein is CASSQLGTGYGYTF. CDR3 sequence (DNA): TGTGCCAGCAGCCAATTAGGGACAGGCTATGGCTACACCTTC.

The CDR3 loop reads CASSVRGQGLAGGPTDTQYF. CDR3 coding DNA: TGTGCCAGCAGCGTGAGAGGACAGGGACTAGCGGGAGGGCCAACAGATACGCAGTATTTT. The V call is TRBV9, the J call TRBJ2-3, with 16 positions matching TRBD2. This CDR3 is 20 amino acids long. The germline V gene encodes CDR1 SGDLS and CDR2 YYNGEE. V was clipped by 2 bases and J by 3 bases; unmatched bases: 12.

The J gene is TRBJ2-1, the V gene TRBV18; 7 bases are a match to TRBD2. Germline trimming cut 4 bases from V and 6 bases from J; bases unmatched to any gene: 12. Germline loops: CDR1 KGHSH, CDR2 LQKENI. CDR3 length: 16 amino acids. The CDR3 DNA reads TGTGCCAGCTCACTCTGGTCGCGGGAGATAGGCAATGAGCAGTTCTTC. Protein product: CASSLWSREIGNEQFF.